A single sample is the source of the 18 T cell receptor beta chains below, sequenced in a study of PD-1 blockade in classical Hodgkin lymphoma. TCRdb keeps only in-frame clones here, not all; method: immunoSEQ multiplex PCR. The table lists 10,000 to 15,000 clones, approximately 83% of them singletons, with roughly 0.88% in the top ten. Time point given: cycle 4 day 1 (C4D1), after 6 weeks of nivolumab. All trial patients relapsed after autologous stem cell transplantation. CD4+ T cells were purified from thawed PBMCs by magnetic negative selection. The sample consisted of CD4+ T cells from blood, taken before the fourth cycle of nivolumab. These receptor sequences come from a human donor with classical Hodgkin lymphoma.

This sequence joins TRBV7-3 and TRBJ2-7; 11 bases agree with TRBD1. The CDR3 runs to 15 residues. The germline V gene has CDR1 SGHTA and CDR2 FQGTGA. Unmatched junction bases numbered 9, after V lost 5 bases and J lost 6 bases. This CDR3 is CASSPGQGASLEQYF. The CDR3 region has the DNA TGTGCCAGCAGCCCTGGACAGGGGGCTTCCCTCGAGCAGTACTTC.

This chain connects TRBV4-1 to TRBJ2-1; the match to TRBD2 covers 7 bases. Germline values: CDR1 MGHRA, CDR2 YSYEKL. Trimming at V came to 1 base and at J to 7 bases, leaving 7 bases not matched to a gene. The CDR3 has 15 amino acids. CDR3 nucleotides: TGCGCCAGCAGCCAAGGGGTCGGGCGGGAGAATGAGCAGTTCTTC. Residues: CASSQGVGRENEQFF.

The chain employs TRBV9 and TRBJ2-7; 9 bases align to TRBD2. CDR1 and CDR2 from the germline V gene are SGDLS and YYNGEE. Unmatched junction bases numbered 4, after V lost 0 bases and J lost 3 bases. The CDR3 consists of 15 residues. The CDR3 region has the DNA TGTGCCAGCAGCGTAGGGGCGGGAGGGATCTACGAGCAGTACTTC. Translating it yields CASSVGAGGIYEQYF.

The chain links TRBV6-4 to TRBJ2-5, with 10 bases matching TRBD1. The CDR3 length is 18 residues. The junction had 10 bases not matched to a gene; V was cut back by 2 bases and J by 1 base. Germline-derived CDR1 and CDR2 are MRHNA and SNTAGT. CDR3 region: CASSDSEGDRGFQETQYF. The CDR3 DNA follows: TGTGCCAGCAGTGACAGTGAGGGGGACAGGGGATTCCAAGAGACCCAGTACTTC.

The CDR3, as DNA: TGTGCCAGCAGCTTAGTGGTCGGTGAGCAGTTCTTC. Translating it yields CASSLVVGEQFF. The J gene is TRBJ2-1, the V gene TRBV7-2; D is uncertain. V dropped 1 base and J dropped 9 bases, with 7 bases sitting between them. This CDR3 has 12 amino acids. Germline V lookup: CDR1 SGHTA, CDR2 FQGNSA.

The chain employs TRBV9 and TRBJ2-1, with D perhaps assigned TRBD1 or TRBD2 (7 bases each). This CDR3 contains 15 residues. Per germline, CDR1 SGDLS and CDR2 YYNGEE. V lost 0 bases and J 8 bases, leaving 15 bases between the germline ends. CDR3 sequence: CASSVAGGVGDEQFF. The DNA for the CDR3 is TGTGCCAGCAGCGTAGCAGGGGGGGTAGGGGATGAGCAGTTCTTC.

This clone occurred once. V usage is TRBV28 and J usage is TRBJ1-2; 7 nucleotides match TRBD1. CDR1 is MDHEN, CDR2 SYDVKM, per germline. The V and J ends lost 5 bases and 3 bases, in that order; junction bases with no gene match: 9. The CDR3 runs 15 residues. DNA of the CDR3: TGTGCCAGCAGTATATCAGGGGGGTATTACTATGGCTACACCTTC. Residues: CASSISGGYYYGYTF.

The sample holds a few counts of this clone. The CDR3 DNA reads as TGTGCCAGCAGTGACGAGGTACTCTACGAGCAGTACTTC. Its protein product is CASSDEVLYEQYF. This chain joins TRBV2 and TRBJ2-7; D not resolved. The germline V gene has CDR1 SNHLY and CDR2 FYNNEI. The CDR3 contains 13 residues. V lost 3 bases to trimming and J lost 3 bases, with 9 bases between them.

DNA of the CDR3: TGCGCCAGCAGCCAAGATCGGTCGACAGGGACAGATACGCAGTATTTT. Translated, it gives CASSQDRSTGTDTQYF. This chain uses TRBV4-3 with TRBJ2-3, with TRBD1 identical over 7 bases. The ends lost 0 bases at V and 3 bases at J; junction bases unmatched: 6. Germline loops: CDR1 LGHNA, CDR2 YSLEER. The CDR3 sequence is 16 residues long.

The sample holds one count of this clone. V usage is TRBV21-1 and J usage is TRBJ1-3; the table's D call, TRBD1, has no DNA check behind it. TRBV21-1 is an annotated pseudogene. The CDR3 runs 15 residues. In nucleotides, the CDR3 is TGTGCCAGCACTGACTCGACAGGGTCTGGAAACACCATATATTTT. It yields the protein CASTDSTGSGNTIYF.

The chain combines TRBV7-8 with TRBJ1-3, with TRBD1 identical over 7 bases. Germline V gives CDR1 SGHVS, CDR2 FQNEAQ. V lost 5 bases and J lost 0; bases outside the gene matches: 1. The CDR3 has 14 amino acids. CDR3 DNA: TGTGCCAGCAGCAACAGGGGCTCTGGAAACACCATATATTTT. It translates to CASSNRGSGNTIYF.

The chain couples TRBV21-1 to TRBJ2-7; the table's D call, TRBD2, has no DNA check behind it. TRBV21-1 represents a pseudogene. The CDR3 contains 21 residues. The CDR3 bases are TGTGCCAGCATAGTATCGGCAACTAGCGGGAGGGCCATCCAAACTGCCTACGAGCAGTACTTC. Its protein product is CASIVSATSGRAIQTAYEQYF.

V gene TRBV29-1 combines with J gene TRBJ2-1; TRBD1 matches 12 bases. The V gene's germline CDR1 is SQVTM and CDR2 ANQGSEA. The V and J ends lost 4 bases and 6 bases, in that order; junction bases with no gene match: 7. The CDR3 is 15 residues long. The DNA for the CDR3 is TGCAGCGTTGCCCGGGGACAGGGGGCCAGCAATGAGCAGTTCTTC. Amino acid sequence: CSVARGQGASNEQFF.

The chain has TRBV12-5 and TRBJ2-3; D tentatively fits TRBD1 or TRBD2 (5 bases each). The germline V and J ends were trimmed by 1 base and 0 bases, with 5 bases remaining between them. CDR1 is LGHNT and CDR2 is FRNRAP in the germline V gene. The CDR3 totals 14 residues. The CDR3 sequence is CASGLGGSTDTQYF. The CDR3 nucleotides are TGTGCTAGTGGTTTGGGGGGGAGCACAGATACGCAGTATTTT.

As to this clone: At the DNA level, this CDR3 is encoded by other sequences in the same sample as well. The V and J genes are TRBV6-1 and TRBJ1-2; D is undetermined. CDR1 MNHNS and CDR2 SASEGT come from the germline V gene. The CDR3 runs to 14 residues. V lost 8 bases and J 6 bases, leaving 19 bases between the germline ends. CDR3 nucleotides: TGTGCCAGCTCGGTCCGGGGAAGAGGAGATGGCTACACCTTC. Encoded protein: CASSVRGRGDGYTF.

This sequence joins TRBV19 and TRBJ2-2; 8 bases are shared with TRBD1. Trimming took 4 bases from V and 5 from J; bases not matched to a gene: 3. This CDR3 has 14 amino acids. Germline V gene lookup returns CDR1 LNHDA and CDR2 SQIVND (reference sequence). CDR3 nucleotides: TGTGCCAGTAGTAAAAACAGGGGGACCGGGGAGCTGTTTTTT. Its translation is CASSKNRGTGELFF.

The chain couples TRBV4-2 to TRBJ2-3, with D uncertain. V was clipped by 1 base and J by 5 bases, with 10 bases between them. Germline loops: CDR1 LGHNA, CDR2 YNFKEQ. CDR3 length: 14 residues. The CDR3 DNA follows: TGTGCCAGCAGCCAAGCCCCGAGTCAAGATACGCAGTATTTT. Translating it yields CASSQAPSQDTQYF.

The chain combines TRBV28 with TRBJ1-1, with a tentative D call TRBD1 (5 bases). This CDR3 is 15 amino acids long. The germline gives CDR1 MDHEN, CDR2 SYDVKM. V lost 4 bases and J lost 5, with 17 bases in between. The CDR3 region has the DNA TGTGCCAGCAGTTGGACGGGCAGGGTGAGAACTGAAGCTTTCTTT. It specifies CASSWTGRVRTEAFF.